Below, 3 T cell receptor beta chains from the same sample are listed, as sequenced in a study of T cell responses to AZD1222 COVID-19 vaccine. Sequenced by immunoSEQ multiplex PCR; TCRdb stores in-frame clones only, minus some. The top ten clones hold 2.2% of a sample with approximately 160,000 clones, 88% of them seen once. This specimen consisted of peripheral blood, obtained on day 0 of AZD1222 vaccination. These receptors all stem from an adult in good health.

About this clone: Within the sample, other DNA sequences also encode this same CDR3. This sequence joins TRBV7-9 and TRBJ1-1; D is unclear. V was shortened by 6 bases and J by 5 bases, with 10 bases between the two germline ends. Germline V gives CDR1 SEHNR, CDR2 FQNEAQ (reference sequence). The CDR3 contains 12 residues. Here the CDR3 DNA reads TGTGCCAGCAGTTTCGGGGATACTGAAGCTTTCTTT. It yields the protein CASSFGDTEAFF.

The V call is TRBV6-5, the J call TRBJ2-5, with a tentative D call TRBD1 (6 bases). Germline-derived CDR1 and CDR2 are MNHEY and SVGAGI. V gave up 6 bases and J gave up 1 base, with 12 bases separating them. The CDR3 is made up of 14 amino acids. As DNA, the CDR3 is TGTGCCAGCAGGGCCGGGACAAGCCAAGAGACCCAGTACTTC. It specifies CASRAGTSQETQYF.

For the CDR3, the DNA is TGTGCCAGCAGCTTAGGAGGGTGGTATGGCTACACCTTC. Amino acid sequence: CASSLGGWYGYTF. V and J are TRBV11-2 and TRBJ1-2, with unresolved D. The germline CDR1 and CDR2 sequences are SGHAT and FQNNGV. The CDR3 sequence is 13 residues long. Trimming shortened V by 1 base and J by 5 bases, and 8 bases separated the two germline ends.